Described below is a single T cell receptor (beta chain) sequence and its context. This clonotype has ten or more counts. Its antigen specificity is not known. The record has no base qualities; no much larger clone is one base away. These data are taken from a study of glioma-infiltrating T cells (dated by TCRdb to the mid-2010s). For the study in its entirety: The low-grade gliomas were WHO grade II oligodendrogliomas or astrocytomas, while the glioblastomas were WHO grade IV tumors sampled at initial diagnosis rather than at recurrent diagnosis. Glioma patients received dexamethasone for six or fewer days before surgery. Sequencing coverage of roughly 4.5- to 10-fold of 900,000 to 1,000,000 peripheral T cells was targeted for blood libraries. The study sequenced TCR alpha- and beta-chain repertoires from glioma tissue, from non-neoplastic brain tissue and from matched peripheral blood mononuclear cells. To measure divergence between tissue and blood T-cell populations, each tissue-infiltrating repertoire was compared with the peripheral blood repertoire of the same patient. Three low-grade glioma patients, several primary glioblastoma patients and three non-glioma patients contributing non-neoplastic brain tissue were included in the paired cohort.

Points the paper makes about the study in general: Patients with low tissue-blood divergence were marked by a signature set of shared blood CDR3 motifs, and this signature set was depleted in highly divergent patients. VJ-independent divergence between tissue and blood was found to be below expectation in non-neoplastic patients but above expectation in all gliomas, particularly low-grade gliomas. Small numbers underpinned the group comparisons: roughly eight glioblastoma patients, three low-grade glioma patients and three non-neoplastic patients. Very few CDR3 sequences were found to be shared between tissue and blood, and this scarcity was attributed to high CDR3 diversity and limited sampling.

TCR alpha and beta CDR3 regions were amplified with the iRepertoire nested amplicon-rescue multiplex PCR (arm-PCR) platform from RNA. One-step reverse transcription and amplification used about 85-400 ng of tissue mRNA or PBMC total RNA as input. Following bead purification, Illumina adapters were added by a secondary multiplex PCR, and the libraries were gel-purified between 200 and 400 bp. Libraries carried internal 6-nucleotide barcodes used for demultiplexing. Sequencing of libraries was performed on an Illumina MiSeq with 2x220 or 2x250 nucleotide paired-end reads. Processing in the source paper ran as follows. Paired reads were merged with FLASH 1.2.11 and aligned to the GRCh37 human genome with BWA-MEM before extracting TRA and TRB reads. An IMGT-derived reference of cassette sequences and CDR3 motifs, with pseudogenes included, was used for V and J assignment. Reads were translated in three frames, and productive CDR3s were defined as those with a C...FGXG motif and no stop codons. Clonotypes were defined as unique combinations of V-J cassette pair and CDR3 amino acid sequence. Reads were filtered by Hamming distance, with the threshold set by the sequence error rate of each sample in mapped regions. TCRdb reprocessed the public reads (quality trimming at Q25 with fastp, clone calling with MiXCR) and kept in-frame beta chains. A single entry per CDR3 protein holds the most common genes and DNA from its merged rows. The V and J calls follow TCRdb's processing rather than the paper's. The table for this sample lists 300,000 to 450,000 distinct CDR3 sequences; roughly two fifths of them were counted only once. More than 10% of the sample is in the top ten clones.

Immediately after resection, surgical brain or tumor specimens were cryofrozen in liquid nitrogen, with peripheral blood cells collected concurrently. This sequence was found in a human donor with low-grade glioma or glioblastoma, undergoing nonglioma brain surgery, or in good health (not recorded which). Sequencing used glioma tissue, nonneoplastic brain tissue, or PBMCs (not recorded which).

The DNA sequence follows: TGTGCCAGCACGCCGGACAGGGCGGACACTGAAGCTTTCTTT. The translation is CASTPDRADTEAFF. The chain is made from TRBV6-1 and TRBJ1-1, with TRBD1 matching 8 junction bases. The CDR3 numbers 14 residues from cysteine through phenylalanine. Only CDR3 DNA remains: 42 bases, in frame from the first base. V is cut back by 7 bases and J by 3 bases, with 7 bases in the junction unmatched. Taken from the germline V gene, the CDR1 and CDR2 loops are MNHNS and SASEGT.